These T cell receptor beta chains were read from a single sample in a study of T cell responses to AZD1222 COVID-19 vaccine. Assay: immunoSEQ multiplex PCR; the TCRdb copy retains only in-frame clones and omits some. The table lists roughly 110,000 clones, 70% to 90% of them singletons, with approximately 4.8% in the top ten. The material was peripheral blood, obtained 28 days after the second AZD1222 dose. These receptors were obtained from an adult who received the AZD1222 COVID-19 vaccine. Both conserved end residues are part of each CDR3. D genes are given only for firm matches. Expanded clones are given a class, and other clones once, few, many or no size at all.

D gene	clone size	J gene	V gene	CDR3 protein	CDR3 DNA
NA	NA	TRBJ2-7	TRBV5-5	CASSLAGGAYEQYF	TGTGCCAGCAGCTTGGCAGGCGGAGCCTACGAGCAGTACTTC
TRBD2	NA	TRBJ2-7	TRBV11-1	CASSPGTSGSYEQYF	TGTGCCAGCAGCCCCGGGACTAGCGGCTCCTACGAGCAGTACTTC
TRBD1	NA	TRBJ1-4	TRBV19	CASSIDRTGGNEKLFF	TGTGCCAGTAGTATAGACCGGACAGGGGGAAATGAAAAACTGTTTTTT
TRBD2	NA	TRBJ2-3	TRBV5-5	CASSPGLAGATDTQYF	TGTGCCAGCAGTCCCGGACTAGCGGGGGCCACAGATACGCAGTATTTT
TRBD1	NA	TRBJ1-5	TRBV6-5	CASRGGQEWYQPQHF	TGTGCCAGCAGGGGTGGACAGGAATGGTATCAGCCCCAGCATTTT
NA	NA	TRBJ1-2	TRBV6-5	CASRVTVANYGYTF	TGTGCCAGCAGGGTGACGGTAGCTAACTATGGCTACACCTTC
TRBD2	NA	TRBJ2-1	TRBV10-1	CASGGGPYNEQFF	TGCGCCAGCGGCGGGGGACCCTACAATGAGCAGTTCTTC
TRBD1	NA	TRBJ2-3	TRBV6-5	CASSSDRSTDTQYF	TGTGCCAGCAGCTCGGACAGGAGCACAGATACGCAGTATTTT
NA	NA	TRBJ2-7	TRBV12-3/TRBV12-4	CASSLLRGGQYF	TGTGCCAGCAGTTTGTTACGGGGCGGGCAGTACTTC
TRBD1	once	TRBJ2-7	TRBV19	CASSIRRDSLFEQYF	TGTGCCAGTAGTATTCGTCGGGACAGCTTGTTCGAGCAGTACTTC
NA	NA	TRBJ2-7	TRBV4-2	CASSQDQHKDEQYF	TGTGCCAGCAGCCAAGATCAACATAAGGACGAGCAGTACTTC
NA	NA	TRBJ2-7	TRBV7-9	CASSLEGTGTSEQYF	TGTGCCAGCAGCTTAGAGGGGACAGGGACTAGCGAGCAGTACTTC
NA	once	TRBJ2-7	TRBV2	CASKSYAEISYEQYF	TGTGCCAGCAAAAGCTACGCCGAAATCTCCTACGAGCAGTACTTC
TRBD1	NA	TRBJ1-6	TRBV28	CASSWTGADNSPLHF	TGTGCCAGCAGTTGGACAGGGGCCGATAATTCACCCCTCCACTTT
NA	NA	TRBJ2-3	TRBV11-2	CASSSRSGVTTDTQYF	TGTGCCAGCAGCTCCAGGTCGGGGGTGACCACAGATACGCAGTATTTT
NA	NA	TRBJ1-1	TRBV29-1	CSVRRTVENTEAFF	TGCAGCGTCAGGCGGACGGTCGAGAACACTGAAGCTTTCTTT
TRBD1	NA	TRBJ2-7	TRBV18	CASSPQGQGLYEQYF	TGTGCCAGCTCACCCCAGGGACAGGGCCTCTACGAGCAGTACTTC
TRBD1	NA	TRBJ2-7	TRBV19	CASSPGQGASYEQYF	TGTGCCAGTAGCCCTGGACAGGGGGCGTCCTACGAGCAGTACTTC
TRBD1	NA	TRBJ2-7	TRBV18	CASSPTGQYEQYF	TGTGCCAGCTCACCAACGGGACAGTACGAGCAGTACTTC
NA	few	TRBJ1-1	TRBV5-4	CASSLGGQSNTEAFF	TGTGCCAGCAGCTTGGGGGGGCAGTCGAACACTGAAGCTTTCTTT
TRBD1	NA	TRBJ2-1	TRBV6-1	CASSEIWRQGTSYNEQFF	TGTGCCAGCAGTGAAATCTGGAGACAGGGGACGTCCTACAATGAGCAGTTCTTC
TRBD2	NA	TRBJ2-1	TRBV28	CASSSKAGANNEQFF	TGTGCCAGCAGTTCCAAAGCGGGGGCCAACAATGAGCAGTTCTTC
NA	NA	TRBJ1-1	TRBV6-5	CASRETQLDTEAFF	TGTGCCAGCAGGGAGACACAGTTGGACACTGAAGCTTTCTTT
NA	NA	TRBJ1-1	TRBV3-1/TRBV3-2	CASSLIDNTEAFF	TGTGCCAGCAGCCTAATAGATAACACTGAAGCTTTCTTT
NA	NA	TRBJ2-2	TRBV5-1	CASSFGTYRGGTGELFF	TGCGCCAGCAGCTTCGGGACATACCGAGGGGGGACCGGGGAGCTGTTTTTT
TRBD2	NA	TRBJ2-1	TRBV15	CATSIGTSGYNEQFF	TGTGCCACCAGCATAGGGACTAGCGGGTACAATGAGCAGTTCTTC
TRBD1	NA	TRBJ1-5	TRBV3-1/TRBV3-2	CASSLGGGGQPQHF	TGTGCCAGCAGCCTGGGAGGGGGCGGTCAGCCCCAGCATTTT
TRBD1	once	TRBJ1-4	TRBV2	CASRDRKNEKLFF	TGTGCCAGCAGGGACAGGAAGAATGAAAAACTGTTTTTT
NA	NA	TRBJ2-1	TRBV2	CASTYGASYNEQFF	TGTGCCAGCACTTACGGGGCTTCCTACAATGAGCAGTTCTTC
NA	NA	TRBJ2-7	TRBV21-1	CASSKPSGGDYEQYF	TGTGCCAGCAGCAAACCTAGCGGGGGGGACTACGAGCAGTACTTC
TRBD1	NA	TRBJ1-2	TRBV7-9	CASSLANRGPANYGYTF	TGTGCCAGCAGCTTAGCCAACAGGGGGCCGGCTAACTATGGCTACACCTTC
NA	NA	TRBJ1-5	TRBV19	CASSPGPPRGNQPQHF	TGTGCCAGTAGTCCAGGACCTCCCAGGGGCAATCAGCCCCAGCATTTT
NA	once	TRBJ2-2	TRBV11-2	CASSPGTRNTGELFF	TGTGCCAGCAGCCCCGGGACTCGGAACACCGGGGAGCTGTTTTTT
TRBD1	NA	TRBJ1-1	TRBV18	CASSPLWDRGMGTEAFF	TGTGCCAGCTCACCATTATGGGACAGGGGTATGGGCACTGAAGCTTTCTTT
NA	NA	TRBJ1-2	TRBV18	CASSPRLEGDYGYTF	TGTGCCAGCTCACCAAGGTTAGAGGGGGACTATGGCTACACCTTC
TRBD1	NA	TRBJ2-7	TRBV28	CASSLGQGAGEQYF	TGTGCCAGCAGTCTCGGACAGGGGGCTGGTGAGCAGTACTTC
NA	NA	TRBJ1-2	TRBV7-2	CASSLRGGGEALYGYTF	TGTGCCAGCAGCCTCCGAGGCGGGGGCGAGGCATTGTATGGCTACACCTTC
TRBD1	NA	TRBJ2-7	TRBV15	CATSSGTGAAYEQYF	TGTGCCACCAGCAGCGGGACAGGGGCTGCCTACGAGCAGTACTTC
NA	once	TRBJ2-1	TRBV4-1	CASSQAVYEQFF	TGCGCCAGCAGCCAAGCGGTTTATGAGCAGTTCTTC
TRBD1	NA	TRBJ1-1	TRBV24-1	CATLRGNLAPLNTEAFF	TGTGCCACTCTCAGGGGGAATCTGGCCCCCTTGAACACTGAAGCTTTCTTT
NA	NA	TRBJ1-2	TRBV7-9	CASSSPGRTTYGYTF	TGTGCCAGCAGCTCCCCCGGACGGACTACCTATGGCTACACCTTC
NA	NA	TRBJ2-7	TRBV24-1	CATSDQELGPFRVYEQYF	TGTGCCACCAGTGACCAAGAACTGGGCCCATTCCGCGTCTACGAGCAGTACTTC
TRBD2	once	TRBJ2-7	TRBV7-2	CASSLVPLAGGSSYEQYF	TGTGCCAGCAGCTTAGTTCCACTAGCGGGGGGGAGTTCCTACGAGCAGTACTTC
TRBD1	NA	TRBJ2-1	TRBV7-2	CASSLRPGTAYNEQFF	TGTGCCAGCAGCTTAAGGCCCGGGACAGCCTACAATGAGCAGTTCTTC
TRBD2	NA	TRBJ2-2	TRBV2	CASSKFPRRGGTGELFF	TGTGCCAGCAGTAAATTCCCCCGGCGGGGGGGAACCGGGGAGCTGTTTTTT
NA	NA	TRBJ1-2	TRBV3-1/TRBV3-2	CASSQDLRGGEANYGYTF	TGTGCCAGCAGCCAAGATTTAAGGGGGGGCGAAGCTAACTATGGCTACACCTTC
NA	NA	TRBJ2-1	TRBV6-5	CASSFGPYNEQFF	TGTGCCAGCAGTTTCGGGCCCTACAATGAGCAGTTCTTC
NA	NA	TRBJ1-1	TRBV27	CASSTGINTEAFF	TGTGCCAGCAGTACCGGGATCAACACTGAAGCTTTCTTT
TRBD1	NA	TRBJ1-5	TRBV9	CASCPGQGAGGNQPQHF	TGTGCCAGCTGCCCCGGACAGGGGGCAGGGGGCAATCAGCCCCAGCATTTT
NA	NA	TRBJ1-5	TRBV7-6	CASSLGQSSNQPQHF	TGTGCCAGCAGCTTAGGCCAGAGTAGCAATCAGCCCCAGCATTTT
NA	NA	TRBJ2-5	TRBV2	CASRSNFGAETQYF	TGTGCCAGCAGGTCTAATTTTGGCGCAGAGACCCAGTACTTC
NA	NA	TRBJ2-7	TRBV4-1	CASSQVDRSSYEQYF	TGCGCCAGCAGCCAAGTGGACAGAAGCTCCTACGAGCAGTACTTC
NA	NA	TRBJ2-5	TRBV19	CASSHYGRLQETQYF	TGTGCCAGTAGTCACTATGGGCGCCTCCAAGAGACCCAGTACTTC
NA	NA	TRBJ1-2	TRBV5-1	CASSAQGRDGYTF	TGCGCCAGCAGCGCACAGGGACGAGATGGCTACACCTTC